The 9 T cell receptor beta chains below all came from one sample that was sequenced in a study of Graves' ophthalmopathy and Graves' hyperthyroidism. The TCR beta CDR3 regions underwent amplification from RNA transcripts. Second-round multiplex PCR followed a first-round RT-PCR using HTBI primers. TCRdb used MiXCR to reprocess the multiplex PCR reads, holding one entry per CDR3 protein. The data contain under 800,000 distinct CDR3 sequences, 20% to 25% of them singletons. Sequenced sample: peripheral blood. The receptors originated from a woman between 18 and 29 years old with stable Graves' hyperthyroidism. Some clones in this sample may be carry-over from other donors' samples.

This clonotype came up once. The CDR3 reads CASSGQGGVTGELFF. The CDR3 coding sequence is TGTGCCAGCAGTGGACAGGGAGGGGTCACCGGGGAGCTGTTTTTT. The chain joins TRBV2 to TRBJ2-2; D is perhaps TRBD1 or TRBD2 (7 bases each). The V end was cut by 4 bases, the J end by 4 bases, with 13 bases between. Per the germline V gene, CDR1 is SNHLY and CDR2 is FYNNEI. The CDR3 contains 15 residues.

This CDR3 is CASRAGASGYTF. As DNA, the CDR3 is TGTGCCAGCAGAGCGGGAGCAAGTGGCTACACCTTC. The chain couples TRBV6-1 to TRBJ1-2, with D hard to call. The germline V gene encodes CDR1 MNHNS and CDR2 SASEGT. The CDR3 is 12 residues long. Trimming left V 6 bases short and J 7 bases short, with 12 bases between.

The rearrangement uses TRBV13 and TRBJ2-2; D ambiguous. Trimming pared 5 bases from V and 5 bases from J, leaving 12 bases between. CDR1 PRHDT and CDR2 FYEKMQ come from the germline V gene (reference sequence). The CDR3 is 14 residues long. The CDR3 nucleotides read TGTGCCAGCAGCCCCAGAGGCAGGACCGGGGAGCTGTTTTTT. It encodes CASSPRGRTGELFF.

Ten or more counts support this clonotype. The chain carries TRBV11-2 and TRBJ2-4; 10 bases agree with TRBD1. The CDR3 is 14 residues long. Germline loops: CDR1 SGHAT, CDR2 FQNNGV. V gave up 1 base and J gave up 8 bases; unmatched junction bases: 2. CDR3 DNA: TGTGCCAGCAGCTTAGGGACAGGGGGGTACATTCAGTACTTC. Amino acid sequence: CASSLGTGGYIQYF.

The table lists this clonotype with many counts. V and J are TRBV28 and TRBJ1-5; D unresolved. CDR1 and CDR2 (germline): MDHEN, SYDVKM. Trimming took off 6 bases at V and 7 bases at J, with 10 bases between the two ends. The CDR3 totals 12 residues. CDR3 DNA: TGTGCCAGCAGCTACGAAGGCCAGCCCCAGCATTTT. Amino acids: CASSYEGQPQHF.

This clonotype was detected ten times or more. The V call is TRBV19, the J call TRBJ2-7, with D maybe TRBD1 (6 bases). The CDR3 has 14 residues. Germline values: CDR1 LNHDA, CDR2 SQIVND (reference sequence). The V end lost 3 bases, the J end lost 7 bases, and 16 bases lay between the germline ends. Here the CDR3 DNA reads TGTGCCAGTAGTATCGGGATTCCAGGGGTGGAGCAGTACTTC. It codes for CASSIGIPGVEQYF.

The genes are TRBV2 and TRBJ2-5, with TRBD2 matching 10 bases. CDR1 is SNHLY, CDR2 FYNNEI, per germline. This CDR3 comprises 16 residues. The V and J ends lost 6 bases and 1 base, in that order; junction bases with no gene match: 8. CDR3 sequence reads: CASSNSAGGPQETQYF. The CDR3 nucleotides are TGTGCCAGCAGCAACTCAGCGGGAGGGCCCCAAGAGACCCAGTACTTC.

This chain joins TRBV6-5 and TRBJ1-2; D is ambiguous. V lost 3 bases to trimming and J lost 8 bases, with 19 bases between them. CDR1 is MNHEY and CDR2 is SVGAGI in the germline V gene. The CDR3 is made up of 15 amino acids. This chain's CDR3 is CASSYSNVQKGGYTF. CDR3 sequence (DNA): TGTGCCAGCAGTTATAGTAACGTCCAAAAAGGGGGCTACACCTTC.

This clonotype turned up a few times. The chain uses TRBV19 and TRBJ1-5; D gene ambiguous. Germline V gene data show CDR1 as LNHDA and CDR2 as SQIVND (reference sequence). The CDR3 length is 13 residues. The V end was cut by 9 bases, the J end by 2 bases, with 11 bases between. CDR3 DNA: TGTGCCAGCCAGATGGTGGGCAATCAGCCCCAGCATTTT. This translates into CASQMVGNQPQHF.